This T cell receptor (beta chain) was sequenced for a study of blood T cell repertoires in COVID-19. Study information: Spain, Italy and the United States supplied samples that represented acute and convalescent COVID-19.

Assay: immunoSEQ multiplex PCR; the TCRdb copy retains only in-frame clones and omits some. The data hold 130,000 or so clones, with around 88% observed a single time. CDR1 and CDR2 (germline): SGHTA, FQGTGA. Trimming stripped 2 bases from V and 6 bases from J, with 10 bases between. The CDR3 sequence is 13 residues long. The table lists this clone with a count of one. This clonotype was obtained from a woman aged 45-65 years who had recovered from COVID-19. The sequencing sample was made of peripheral blood. The chain combines TRBV7-3 with TRBJ1-1, with a weak D call TRBD1 (6 bases). CDR3 residues: CASSLGGASEAFF. The CDR3 region has the DNA TGTGCCAGCAGCTTAGGGGGGGCATCTGAAGCTTTCTTT.